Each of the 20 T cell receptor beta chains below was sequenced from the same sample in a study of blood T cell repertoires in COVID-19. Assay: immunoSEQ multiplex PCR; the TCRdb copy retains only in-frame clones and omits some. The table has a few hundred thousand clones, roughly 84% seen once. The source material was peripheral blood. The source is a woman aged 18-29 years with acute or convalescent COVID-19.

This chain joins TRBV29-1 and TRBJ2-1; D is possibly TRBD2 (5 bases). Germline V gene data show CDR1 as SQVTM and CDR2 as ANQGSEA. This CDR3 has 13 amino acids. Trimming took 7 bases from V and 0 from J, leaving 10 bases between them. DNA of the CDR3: TGCAGCGGGGAGAGAGACTCCTACAATGAGCAGTTCTTC. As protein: CSGERDSYNEQFF.

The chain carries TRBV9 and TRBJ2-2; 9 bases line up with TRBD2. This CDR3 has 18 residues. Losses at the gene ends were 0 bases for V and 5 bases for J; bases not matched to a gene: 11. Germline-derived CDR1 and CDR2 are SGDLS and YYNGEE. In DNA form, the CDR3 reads TGTGCCAGCAGCGTAGCTGAGCTAGCGGGGCTATCGACCGGGGAGCTGTTTTTT. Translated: CASSVAELAGLSTGELFF.

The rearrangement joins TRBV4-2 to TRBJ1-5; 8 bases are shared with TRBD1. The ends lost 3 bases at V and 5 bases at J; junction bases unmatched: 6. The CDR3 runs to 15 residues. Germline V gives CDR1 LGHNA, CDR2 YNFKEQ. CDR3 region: CASSHSGGADQPQHF. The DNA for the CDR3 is TGTGCCAGCAGCCATTCAGGGGGCGCGGATCAGCCCCAGCATTTT.

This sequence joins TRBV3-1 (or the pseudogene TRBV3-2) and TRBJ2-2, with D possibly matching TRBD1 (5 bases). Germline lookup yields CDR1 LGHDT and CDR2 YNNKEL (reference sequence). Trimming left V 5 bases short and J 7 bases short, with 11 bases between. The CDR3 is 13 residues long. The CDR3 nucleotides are TGTGCCAGCAGCGCGACAGAGATCGGGGAGCTGTTTTTT. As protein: CASSATEIGELFF.

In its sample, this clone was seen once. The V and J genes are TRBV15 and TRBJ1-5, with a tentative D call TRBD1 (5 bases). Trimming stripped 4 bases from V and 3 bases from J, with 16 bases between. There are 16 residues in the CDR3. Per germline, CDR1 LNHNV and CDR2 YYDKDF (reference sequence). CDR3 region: CATSTDILQHNQPQHF. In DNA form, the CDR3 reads TGTGCCACCAGCACGGACATTCTACAGCACAATCAGCCCCAGCATTTT.

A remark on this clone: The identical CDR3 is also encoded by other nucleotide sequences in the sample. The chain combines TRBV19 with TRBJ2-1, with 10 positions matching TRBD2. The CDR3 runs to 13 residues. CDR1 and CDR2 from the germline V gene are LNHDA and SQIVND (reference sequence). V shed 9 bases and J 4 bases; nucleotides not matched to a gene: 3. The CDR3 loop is CASGTSAYNEQFF. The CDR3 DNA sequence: TGTGCCAGCGGGACTAGCGCTTACAATGAGCAGTTCTTC.

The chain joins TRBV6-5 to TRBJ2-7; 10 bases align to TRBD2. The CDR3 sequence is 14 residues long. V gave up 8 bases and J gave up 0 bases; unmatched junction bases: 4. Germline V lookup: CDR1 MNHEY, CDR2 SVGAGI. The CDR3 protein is CASGLADSSYEQYF. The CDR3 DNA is TGTGCCAGCGGACTAGCGGATAGCTCCTACGAGCAGTACTTC.

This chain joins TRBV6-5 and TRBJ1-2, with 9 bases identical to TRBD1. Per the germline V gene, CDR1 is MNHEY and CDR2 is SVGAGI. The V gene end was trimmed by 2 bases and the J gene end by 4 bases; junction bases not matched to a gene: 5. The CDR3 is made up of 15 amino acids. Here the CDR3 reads CASSYTGGGGYGYTF. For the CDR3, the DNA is TGTGCCAGCAGTTACACAGGGGGCGGGGGCTATGGCTACACCTTC.

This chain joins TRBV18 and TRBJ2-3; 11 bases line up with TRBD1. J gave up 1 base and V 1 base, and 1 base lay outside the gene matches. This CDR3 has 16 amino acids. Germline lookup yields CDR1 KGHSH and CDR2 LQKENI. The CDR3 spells CASSPRGQGGTDTQYF. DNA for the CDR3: TGTGCCAGCTCACCACGGGGACAGGGGGGCACAGATACGCAGTATTTT.

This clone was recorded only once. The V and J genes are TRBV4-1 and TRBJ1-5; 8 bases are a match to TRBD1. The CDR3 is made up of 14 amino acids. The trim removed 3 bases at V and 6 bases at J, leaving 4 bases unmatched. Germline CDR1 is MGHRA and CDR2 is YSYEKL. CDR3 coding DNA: TGCGCCAGCAGCCAGGACAGGGCCCTTCAGCCCCAGCATTTT. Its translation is CASSQDRALQPQHF.

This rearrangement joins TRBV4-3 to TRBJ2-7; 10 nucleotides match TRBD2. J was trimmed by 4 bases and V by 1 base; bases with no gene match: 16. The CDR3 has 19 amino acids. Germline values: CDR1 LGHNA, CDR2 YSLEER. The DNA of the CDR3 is TGCGCCAGCAGCCAAGTGTGGGAGGGGGCGGCTAGCGGGAGTTACGAGCAGTACTTC. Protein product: CASSQVWEGAASGSYEQYF.

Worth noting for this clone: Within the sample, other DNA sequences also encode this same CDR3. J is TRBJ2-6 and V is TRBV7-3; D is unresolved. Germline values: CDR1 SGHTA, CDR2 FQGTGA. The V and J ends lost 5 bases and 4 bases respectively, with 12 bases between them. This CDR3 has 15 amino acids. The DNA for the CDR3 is TGTGCCAGCAGCCCCGGTTCATCGGGGGCCAACGTCCTGACTTTC. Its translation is CASSPGSSGANVLTF.

CDR3 sequence reads: CASSPRRGIRLMNYEQYF. CDR3 DNA: TGTGCCAGCAGCCCCCGTCGAGGGATTCGGCTAATGAACTACGAGCAGTACTTC. This rearrangement joins TRBV7-2 to TRBJ2-7; D may be TRBD2 (5 bases). The V end was cut by 5 bases, the J end by 3 bases, with 26 bases between. The CDR3 is 18 residues long. CDR1 is SGHTA, CDR2 FQGNSA, per germline. The full variable domain, completed using reference TRBV7-2 and TRBJ2-7, is GAGVSQSPSNKVTEKGKDVELRCDPISGHTALYWYRQSLGQGLEFLIYFQGNSAPDKSGLPSDRFSAERTGGSVSTLTIQRTQQEDSAVYLCASSPRRGIRLMNYEQYFGPGTRLTVT.

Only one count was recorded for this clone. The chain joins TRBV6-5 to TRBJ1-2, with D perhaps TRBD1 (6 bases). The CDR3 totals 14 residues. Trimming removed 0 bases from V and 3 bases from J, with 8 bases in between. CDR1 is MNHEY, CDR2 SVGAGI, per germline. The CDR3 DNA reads TGTGCCAGCAGTTACTCGGGACACTACTATGGCTACACCTTC. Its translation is CASSYSGHYYGYTF.

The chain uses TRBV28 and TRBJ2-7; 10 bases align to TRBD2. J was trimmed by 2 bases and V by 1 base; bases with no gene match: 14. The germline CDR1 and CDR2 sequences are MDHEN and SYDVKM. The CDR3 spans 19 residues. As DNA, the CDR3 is TGTGCCAGCAGTTTATATACCCCATGGGCTAGCGGGGGTACCTACGAGCAGTACTTC. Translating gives CASSLYTPWASGGTYEQYF.

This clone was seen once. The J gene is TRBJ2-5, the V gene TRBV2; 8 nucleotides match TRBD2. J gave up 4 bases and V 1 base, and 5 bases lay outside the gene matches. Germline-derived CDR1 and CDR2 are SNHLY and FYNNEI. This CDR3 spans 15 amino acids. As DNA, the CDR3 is TGTGCCAGCAGTGAAGGGGGGACTAGAGGAGAGACCCAGTACTTC. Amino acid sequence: CASSEGGTRGETQYF.

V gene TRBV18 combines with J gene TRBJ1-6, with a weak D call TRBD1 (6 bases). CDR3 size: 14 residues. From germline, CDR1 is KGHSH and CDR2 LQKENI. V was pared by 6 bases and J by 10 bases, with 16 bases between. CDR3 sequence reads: CASSQDRTGSPLHF. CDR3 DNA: TGTGCCAGCTCGCAGGACAGAACCGGGTCACCCCTCCACTTT. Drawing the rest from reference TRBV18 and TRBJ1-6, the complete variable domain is NAGVMQNPRHLVRRRGQEARLRCSPMKGHSHVYWYRQLPEEGLKFMVYLQKENIIDESGMPKERFSAEFPKEGPSILRIQQVVRGDSAAYFCASSQDRTGSPLHFGNGTRLTVT.

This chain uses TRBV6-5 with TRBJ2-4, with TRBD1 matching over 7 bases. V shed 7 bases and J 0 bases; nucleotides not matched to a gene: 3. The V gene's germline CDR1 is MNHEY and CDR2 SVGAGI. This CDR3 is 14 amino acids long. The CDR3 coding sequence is TGTGCCAGCAAGCAGGGGGTAGCCAAAAACATTCAGTACTTC. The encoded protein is CASKQGVAKNIQYF.

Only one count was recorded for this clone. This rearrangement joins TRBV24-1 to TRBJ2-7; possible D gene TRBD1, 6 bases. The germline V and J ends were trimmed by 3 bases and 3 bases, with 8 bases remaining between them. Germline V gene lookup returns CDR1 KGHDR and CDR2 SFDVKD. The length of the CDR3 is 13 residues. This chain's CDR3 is CATSDRGGYEQYF. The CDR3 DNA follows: TGTGCCACCAGTGATCGAGGGGGCTACGAGCAGTACTTC.

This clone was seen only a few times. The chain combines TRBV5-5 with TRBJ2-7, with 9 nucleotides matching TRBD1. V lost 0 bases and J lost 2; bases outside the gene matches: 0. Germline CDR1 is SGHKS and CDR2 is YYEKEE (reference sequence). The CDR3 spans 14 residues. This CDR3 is CASSLGQGAYEQYF. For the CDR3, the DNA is TGTGCCAGCAGCTTGGGACAGGGGGCCTACGAGCAGTACTTC. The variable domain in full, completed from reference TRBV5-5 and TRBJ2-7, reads DAGVTQSPTHLIKTRGQQVTLRCSPISGHKSVSWYQQVLGQGPQFIFQYYEKEERGRGNFPDRFSARQFPNYSSELNVNALLLGDSALYLCASSLGQGAYEQYFGPGTRLTVT.